This T cell receptor beta chain was captured in a study of sequential checkpoint blockade in melanoma. Study-level information: Each arm's sequence ended with maintenance nivolumab.

Treatment indicated: randomized to nivolumab then ipilimumab (arm A) or the reverse (arm B). Patients had received no earlier DNA-damaging chemotherapy. PBMC sorting kept live CD3+CD8+ cells without CD19 or CD56. The protocol was immunoSEQ multiplex PCR, while the TCRdb copy is restricted to in-frame clones and leaves out a portion. The sample carries about 20,000 clones, 82% recorded once. Germline V gene lookup returns CDR1 MNHEY and CDR2 SMNVEV (reference sequence). The CDR3 consists of 14 residues. J was trimmed by 4 bases and V by 6 bases; bases with no gene match: 7. The receptor comes from a human donor with melanoma. Source: CD8+ T cells sorted from blood (inferred from file names), taken from a patient given nivolumab and ipilimumab in sequence. The V gene is TRBV27, the J gene TRBJ2-7; 9 bases are a match to TRBD1. DNA for the CDR3: TGTGCCAGCAGCCCGGGACAGGGAGGATACGAGCAGTACTTC. It encodes CASSPGQGGYEQYF.